This T cell receptor beta chain emerged from a study of cytomegalovirus exposure and HLA in healthy donors. About the research overall: The roughly 120 validation repertoires, a later analysis reported, used the same platform as the approximately 700 first-cohort repertoires.

Produced via immunoSEQ multiplex PCR; TCRdb's table is partial and in-frame only. The data contain 100,000 to 150,000 clones, 89% of them singletons. Germline CDR1 is LGHNA and CDR2 is YSLEER. The CDR3 runs 16 residues. The V gene lost 0 bases and the J gene lost 3 bases, with 11 bases spanning the gap. This clonotype was obtained from a woman aged 18-29 years in good health and CMV-seronegative. The sample consisted of PBMCs. The V and J genes are TRBV4-3 and TRBJ2-2; perhaps TRBD2 as D (5 bases). The CDR3 region is CASSQDRTPYTGELFF. CDR3 DNA sequence: TGCGCCAGCAGCCAAGATAGGACTCCCTACACCGGGGAGCTGTTTTTT.